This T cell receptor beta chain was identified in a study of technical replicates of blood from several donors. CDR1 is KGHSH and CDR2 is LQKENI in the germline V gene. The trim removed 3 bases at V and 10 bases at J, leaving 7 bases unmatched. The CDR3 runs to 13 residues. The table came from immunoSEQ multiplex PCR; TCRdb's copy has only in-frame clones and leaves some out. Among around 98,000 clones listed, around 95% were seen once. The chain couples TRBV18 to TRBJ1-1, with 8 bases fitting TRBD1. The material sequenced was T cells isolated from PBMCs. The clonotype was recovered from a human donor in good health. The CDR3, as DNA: TGTGCCAGCTCACCCCTGACAGGGGAAGGAGCTTTCTTT. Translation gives CASSPLTGEGAFF.